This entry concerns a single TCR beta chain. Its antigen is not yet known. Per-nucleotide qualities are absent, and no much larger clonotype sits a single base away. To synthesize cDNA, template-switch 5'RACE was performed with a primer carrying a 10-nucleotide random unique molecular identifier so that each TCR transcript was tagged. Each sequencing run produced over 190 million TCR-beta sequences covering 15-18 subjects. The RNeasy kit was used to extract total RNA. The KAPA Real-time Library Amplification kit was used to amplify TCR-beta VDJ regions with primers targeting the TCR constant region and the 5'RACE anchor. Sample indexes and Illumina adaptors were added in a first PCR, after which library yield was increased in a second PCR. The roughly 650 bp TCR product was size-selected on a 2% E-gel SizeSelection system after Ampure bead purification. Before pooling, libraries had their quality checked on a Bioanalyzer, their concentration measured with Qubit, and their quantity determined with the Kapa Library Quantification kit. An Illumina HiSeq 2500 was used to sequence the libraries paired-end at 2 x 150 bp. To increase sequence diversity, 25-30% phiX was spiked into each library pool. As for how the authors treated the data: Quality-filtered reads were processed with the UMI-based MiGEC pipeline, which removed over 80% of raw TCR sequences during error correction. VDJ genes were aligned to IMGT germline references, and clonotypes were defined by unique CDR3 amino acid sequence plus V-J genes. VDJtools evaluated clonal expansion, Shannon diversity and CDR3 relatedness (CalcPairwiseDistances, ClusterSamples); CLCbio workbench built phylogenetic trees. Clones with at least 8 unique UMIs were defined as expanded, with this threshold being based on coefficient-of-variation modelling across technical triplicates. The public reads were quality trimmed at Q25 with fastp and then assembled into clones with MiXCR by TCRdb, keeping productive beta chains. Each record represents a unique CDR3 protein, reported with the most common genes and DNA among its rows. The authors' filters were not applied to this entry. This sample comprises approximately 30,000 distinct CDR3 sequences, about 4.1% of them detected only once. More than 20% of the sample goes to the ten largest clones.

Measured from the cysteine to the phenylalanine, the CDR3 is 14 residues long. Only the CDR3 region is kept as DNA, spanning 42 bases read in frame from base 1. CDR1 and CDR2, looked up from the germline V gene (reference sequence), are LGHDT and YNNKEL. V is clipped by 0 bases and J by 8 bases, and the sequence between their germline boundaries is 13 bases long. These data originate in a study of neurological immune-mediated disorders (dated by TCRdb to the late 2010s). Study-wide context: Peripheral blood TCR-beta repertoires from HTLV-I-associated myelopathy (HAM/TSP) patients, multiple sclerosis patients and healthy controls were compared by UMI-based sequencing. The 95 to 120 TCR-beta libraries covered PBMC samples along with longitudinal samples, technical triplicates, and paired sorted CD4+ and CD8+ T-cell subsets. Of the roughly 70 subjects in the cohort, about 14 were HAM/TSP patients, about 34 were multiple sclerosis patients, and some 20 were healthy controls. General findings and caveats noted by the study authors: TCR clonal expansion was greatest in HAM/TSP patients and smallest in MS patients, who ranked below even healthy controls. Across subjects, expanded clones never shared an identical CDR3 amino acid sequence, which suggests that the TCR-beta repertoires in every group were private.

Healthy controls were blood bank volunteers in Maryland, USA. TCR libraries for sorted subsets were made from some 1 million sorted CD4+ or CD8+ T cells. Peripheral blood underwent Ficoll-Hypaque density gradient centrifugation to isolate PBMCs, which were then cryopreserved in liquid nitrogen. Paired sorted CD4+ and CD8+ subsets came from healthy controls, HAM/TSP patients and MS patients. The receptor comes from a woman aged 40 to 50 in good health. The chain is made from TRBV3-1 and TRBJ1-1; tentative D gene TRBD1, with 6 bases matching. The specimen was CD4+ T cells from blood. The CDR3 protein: CASSQDWGGREAFF. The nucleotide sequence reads TGTGCCAGCAGCCAAGATTGGGGGGGCAGGGAAGCTTTCTTT.